These T cell receptor beta chains were read from a single sample in a study of OX40 agonist ivuxolimab in advanced cancers. Here immunoSEQ multiplex PCR was the method, and the copy in TCRdb shows in-frame clones only, minus some. The sample comprises about 59,000 clones, less than 85% of which are singletons, and under 0.65% rests with the top ten. Sample: CD4+ or CD8+ T cells sorted from blood, taken in a trial of the OX40 agonist ivuxolimab. The receptor set was obtained from an adult with an advanced solid tumor such as melanoma, head and neck, liver or kidney cancer. Each CDR3 is given with its conserved first and last residue. A D gene is named only where the DNA matches it firmly. Clone size appears in some rows only: once, few, many, or a class for an expanded clone.

D gene	CDR3 length	V gene	J gene	clone size	CDR3 protein	CDR3 DNA
NA	15	TRBV6-1	TRBJ1-4	NA	CASSVIWSPNEKLFF	TGTGCCAGCAGTGTAATTTGGAGCCCGAATGAAAAACTGTTTTTT
NA	15	TRBV7-9	TRBJ1-1	NA	CASSLSQGIAPEAFF	TGTGCCAGCAGCCTTTCACAGGGAATTGCCCCTGAAGCTTTCTTT
NA	14	TRBV10-3	TRBJ2-6	NA	CATIPRTGANVLTF	TGTGCCACCATTCCCAGGACTGGGGCCAACGTCCTGACTTTC
NA	13	TRBV28	TRBJ2-3	once	CASGWGGTDTQYF	TGTGCCAGCGGTTGGGGGGGCACAGATACGCAGTATTTT
NA	12	TRBV5-1	TRBJ1-1	NA	CASSSGRFEAFF	TGCGCCAGCAGCAGCGGACGTTTTGAAGCTTTCTTT
TRBD1	17	TRBV9	TRBJ1-3	NA	CASSITTGGNSGNTIYF	TGTGCCAGCAGCATCACGACAGGGGGAAACTCTGGAAACACCATATATTTT
TRBD1	15	TRBV10-1	TRBJ2-7	once	CASSEGRGYSYEQYF	TGCGCCAGCAGTGAAGGCAGGGGGTACTCCTACGAGCAGTACTTC
NA	13	TRBV5-1	TRBJ1-2	NA	CASSSEGRNGYTF	TGCGCCAGCAGCTCGGAAGGACGAAATGGCTACACCTTC
TRBD1	15	TRBV19	TRBJ2-1	NA	CASRIRDREVNEQFF	TGTGCCAGTAGAATCCGGGACAGGGAGGTAAATGAGCAGTTCTTC
TRBD2	16	TRBV5-1	TRBJ2-7	few	CASRATPGTSADEQYF	TGCGCCAGCAGGGCCACCCCCGGGACTAGCGCCGACGAGCAGTACTTC
NA	12	TRBV29-1	TRBJ2-3	NA	CSVDQGTDTQYF	TGCAGCGTTGATCAAGGCACAGATACGCAGTATTTT
TRBD1	13	TRBV28	TRBJ2-7	NA	CASSLQTGGEQYF	TGTGCCAGCAGTTTACAGACAGGGGGCGAGCAGTACTTC
TRBD2	15	TRBV10-2	TRBJ2-7	NA	CASSERTSGLYEQYF	TGCGCCAGCAGTGAGCGGACTAGCGGTCTCTACGAGCAGTACTTC
TRBD2	15	TRBV2	TRBJ2-5	NA	CASSSGTSGWETQYF	TGTGCCAGCAGCTCCGGGACTAGCGGGTGGGAGACCCAGTACTTC
NA	14	TRBV7-9	TRBJ1-2	few	CASSLTPDPYGYTF	TGTGCCAGCAGCTTAACCCCAGACCCCTATGGCTACACCTTC
NA	12	TRBV5-1	TRBJ2-3	NA	CASSFEGNTQYF	TGCGCCAGCAGCTTCGAGGGGAATACGCAGTATTTT
NA	14	TRBV7-2	TRBJ2-4	NA	CASSRPPGLDIQYF	TGTGCCAGCAGCCGCCCTCCAGGGTTGGACATTCAGTACTTC
TRBD1	15	TRBV27	TRBJ2-5	NA	CASRDIQGRQETQYF	TGTGCCAGCAGAGATATACAGGGGCGTCAAGAGACCCAGTACTTC
NA	13	TRBV6-5	TRBJ1-2	NA	CASSYPRAYGYTF	TGTGCCAGCAGTTACCCCAGGGCCTATGGCTACACCTTC
NA	15	TRBV7-2	TRBJ2-2	NA	CASSLALGLTGELFF	TGTGCCAGCAGCTTAGCTTTAGGTCTCACCGGGGAGCTGTTTTTT
TRBD2	16	TRBV19	TRBJ2-2	NA	CASSDLAGGSTGELFF	TGTGCCAGTAGTGACTTAGCGGGAGGTTCCACCGGGGAGCTGTTTTTT
TRBD1	14	TRBV19	TRBJ1-2	few	CASIMTGSSRGYTF	TGTGCCAGTATTATGACAGGGTCGTCTCGAGGCTACACCTTC
NA	14	TRBV27	TRBJ1-4	NA	CASSLTDSGEKLFF	TGTGCCAGCAGCCTTACAGATTCGGGAGAAAAACTGTTTTTT
NA	12	TRBV5-1	TRBJ2-7	NA	CASSDRNYEQYF	TGCGCCAGCAGCGACAGAAACTACGAGCAGTACTTC
NA	12	TRBV7-9	TRBJ2-7	few	CASRDAGYEQYF	TGTGCCAGCAGGGACGCAGGCTACGAGCAGTACTTC